The rows below give T cell receptor beta chains drawn from one sample of a study of blood T cell repertoires in COVID-19. Assay: immunoSEQ multiplex PCR; the TCRdb copy retains only in-frame clones and omits some. The sample includes 90,000 to 120,000 clones, more than 85% of them seen just once. Material: peripheral blood. These receptor sequences come from a man aged 55-75 years with acute or convalescent COVID-19. Both conserved end residues are part of each CDR3. A D gene is named only where the DNA matches it firmly. Only some rows state a clone size, as once, few, many or a class for expanded clones.

J gene: TRBJ2-7
V gene: TRBV5-1
clone size: once
D gene: .
CDR3 protein: CASSFNRQMDEQYF
CDR3 DNA: TGCGCCAGCAGCTTTAACAGGCAAATGGACGAGCAGTACTTC

J gene: TRBJ1-2
V gene: TRBV12-3/TRBV12-4
clone size: .
D gene: .
CDR3 protein: CASSLVGGRGYTF
CDR3 DNA: TGTGCCAGCAGTTTGGTAGGCGGGAGAGGCTACACCTTC

J gene: TRBJ2-2
V gene: TRBV28
clone size: .
D gene: TRBD1
CDR3 protein: CASSLGTAHTGELFF
CDR3 DNA: TGTGCCAGCAGTTTAGGGACAGCCCACACCGGGGAGCTGTTTTTT

J gene: TRBJ1-1
V gene: TRBV12-3/TRBV12-4
clone size: .
D gene: TRBD1
CDR3 protein: CASSLGQGVAFF
CDR3 DNA: TGTGCCAGCAGTTTAGGACAGGGAGTTGCTTTCTTT

J gene: TRBJ1-2
V gene: TRBV4-2
clone size: .
D gene: TRBD1
CDR3 protein: CASSQEGTAYGYTF
CDR3 DNA: TGTGCCAGCAGCCAAGAAGGGACAGCCTATGGCTACACCTTC

J gene: TRBJ1-2
V gene: TRBV11-2
clone size: .
D gene: .
CDR3 protein: CASSPEDRRYTF
CDR3 DNA: TGTGCCAGCAGCCCTGAGGACAGACGCTACACCTTC

J gene: TRBJ1-1
V gene: TRBV6-5
clone size: .
D gene: .
CDR3 protein: CASRYSGVPNTEAFF
CDR3 DNA: TGTGCCAGCAGGTACTCAGGAGTACCAAACACTGAAGCTTTCTTT

J gene: TRBJ2-1
V gene: TRBV11-2
clone size: .
D gene: .
CDR3 protein: CASSLTDFYNEQFF
CDR3 DNA: TGTGCCAGCAGCCTAACGGACTTTTACAATGAGCAGTTCTTC

J gene: TRBJ1-1
V gene: TRBV30
clone size: .
D gene: TRBD1
CDR3 protein: CAWIRGQGAKNTEAFF
CDR3 DNA: TGTGCCTGGATCCGAGGACAGGGGGCGAAGAACACTGAAGCTTTCTTT

J gene: TRBJ1-4
V gene: TRBV28
clone size: once
D gene: .
CDR3 protein: CASSSTRRGGEEKLFF
CDR3 DNA: TGTGCCAGCAGTTCTACCCGAAGGGGGGGAGAAGAAAAACTGTTTTTT

J gene: TRBJ1-2
V gene: TRBV9
clone size: .
D gene: TRBD1
CDR3 protein: CASSVGDRAYGYTF
CDR3 DNA: TGTGCCAGCAGCGTCGGCGACAGGGCCTATGGCTACACCTTC

J gene: TRBJ2-3
V gene: TRBV18
clone size: .
D gene: TRBD2
CDR3 protein: CASSPTPGLAGGPGADTQYF
CDR3 DNA: TGTGCCAGCTCACCGACACCGGGACTAGCGGGAGGGCCGGGCGCAGATACGCAGTATTTT

J gene: TRBJ1-5
V gene: TRBV19
clone size: once
D gene: .
CDR3 protein: CASSKGKNQPQHF
CDR3 DNA: TGTGCCAGTAGTAAGGGGAAAAATCAGCCCCAGCATTTT

J gene: TRBJ2-2
V gene: TRBV10-3
clone size: .
D gene: .
CDR3 protein: CAISDNINANTGELFF
CDR3 DNA: TGTGCCATCAGTGATAACATAAACGCGAACACCGGGGAGCTGTTTTTT

J gene: TRBJ1-2
V gene: TRBV18
clone size: .
D gene: .
CDR3 protein: CASSPLSGTRGYTF
CDR3 DNA: TGTGCCAGCTCACCATTATCCGGGACTCGAGGCTACACCTTC

J gene: TRBJ1-2
V gene: TRBV28
clone size: once
D gene: TRBD1
CDR3 protein: CASRMTGAYGYTF
CDR3 DNA: TGTGCCAGCAGAATGACAGGGGCCTATGGCTACACCTTC